The rows below give T cell receptor beta chains drawn from one sample of a study of T cell repertoires in cytomegalovirus infection. TCRdb fed the reads into MiXCR, producing one record per CDR3 protein. The table records approximately 700,000 distinct CDR3 sequences, roughly a third of them present only once. Sequencing used PBMCs. The receptors come from a human donor in good health (CMV status not recorded). Some clones in this sample may be carry-over from other donors' samples. The CDR3 runs from the conserved cysteine through the conserved F or W. D genes are given only for firm matches. Clone size is shown for a subset of rows, as once, few, many or a class of expanded clone.

CDR3aa,CDR3nt,abundance,v_gene,j_gene,d_gene
CASTIGLNYGYTF,TGTGCCAGCACGATCGGCCTAAACTATGGCTACACCTTC,-,TRBV5-3,TRBJ1-2,-
CASSQDHMGGGPPQHF,TGCGCCAGCAGCCAAGATCACATGGGCGGGGGTCCGCCCCAGCATTTT,-,TRBV4-3,TRBJ1-5,-
CASSRDRSQETQYF,TGTGCCAGCAGTAGAGACAGGTCCCAAGAGACCCAGTACTTC,few,TRBV2,TRBJ2-5,-
CASSRKGVKNSPLHF,TGTGCCAGTAGTCGAAAGGGGGTTAAGAATTCACCCCTCCACTTT,-,TRBV19,TRBJ1-6,-
CATSGCIRRQETQYF,TGTGCCACCAGTGGGTGCATTAGGAGACAAGAGACCCAGTACTTC,-,TRBV24-1,TRBJ2-5,-
CASTSPNTEAFF,TGTGCCAGTACTTCCCCCAACACTGAAGCTTTCTTT,few,TRBV19,TRBJ1-1,-
CASAENSPLHF,TGTGCCAGCGCGGAGAACTCACCCCTCCACTTT,-,TRBV7-6,TRBJ1-6,-
CASSLKRSGSPDTQYF,TGTGCCAGCAGCCTAAAGAGGTCGGGCAGCCCGGATACGCAGTATTTT,few,TRBV6-5,TRBJ2-3,-
CASSLIAGRDAYEQYF,TGTGCCAGCAGCTTAATAGCGGGACGAGACGCCTACGAGCAGTACTTC,-,TRBV7-2,TRBJ2-7,TRBD2
CSAREVWQYF,TGCAGTGCTAGAGAGGTGTGGCAGTACTTC,few,TRBV20-1,TRBJ2-7,-
CASSLGKGAWEQYF,TGTGCCAGCAGCTTAGGAAAGGGGGCATGGGAGCAGTACTTC,-,TRBV5-5,TRBJ2-7,TRBD1
CASRLKAETQYF,TGTGCCAGCAGACTCAAAGCAGAGACCCAGTACTTC,many,TRBV11-2,TRBJ2-5,-
CASSFVLLAGGPQNTEAFF,TGTGCCAGCAGTTTTGTTCTTCTGGCAGGGGGCCCACAGAACACTGAAGCTTTCTTT,-,TRBV28,TRBJ1-1,TRBD1
CASTRSGGQGWYF,TGTGCCAGCACCCGATCCGGGGGCCAAGGATGGTACTTC,once,TRBV6-8,TRBJ2-5,-
CASSPAGVNVLTF,TGTGCCAGCAGCCCCGCAGGGGTCAACGTCCTGACTTTC,few,TRBV5-5,TRBJ2-6,-
CASGGQYSNQPQHF,TGTGCCAGCGGGGGACAATATAGCAATCAGCCCCAGCATTTT,few,TRBV12-3/TRBV12-4,TRBJ1-5,-
CASSQGTGNRNEQFF,TGTGCCAGCAGCCAGGGGACAGGGAATCGCAATGAGCAGTTCTTC,-,TRBV7-8,TRBJ2-1,TRBD1
CASSPTSVHTDTQYF,TGTGCCAGCAGTCCGACTAGCGTTCACACAGATACGCAGTATTTT,-,TRBV4-2,TRBJ2-3,TRBD2
CASNPRGQGNQPQHF,TGTGCCAGTAATCCGAGGGGACAGGGTAATCAGCCCCAGCATTTT,-,TRBV19,TRBJ1-5,TRBD1
CASSTGTGWYEQYF,TGTGCCAGCAGTACCGGGACAGGGTGGTACGAGCAGTACTTC,many,TRBV7-8,TRBJ2-7,TRBD1
CAISESTHEQYF,TGTGCCATCAGTGAGTCTACCCACGAGCAGTACTTC,-,TRBV10-3,TRBJ2-7,-
CASSEEDPRATEAFF,TGTGCCAGCAGTGAAGAGGATCCGAGGGCAACTGAAGCTTTCTTT,few,TRBV2,TRBJ1-1,-
CASSGTAREQYF,TGTGCCAGCAGTGGGACTGCTCGAGAGCAGTACTTC,-,TRBV28,TRBJ2-7,-
CASSSQFGTDTDTQYF,TGTGCCAGCAGCTCACAATTCGGGACAGACACAGATACGCAGTATTTT,many,TRBV11-1,TRBJ2-3,TRBD1
CASSDRDDEQYF,TGTGCCAGTAGTGACAGGGACGACGAGCAGTACTTC,few,TRBV19,TRBJ2-7,TRBD1
CASSQRPESSYNEQFF,TGCGCCAGCAGCCAAAGACCGGAGAGCTCCTACAATGAGCAGTTCTTC,-,TRBV4-1,TRBJ2-1,-
CASSLMGGEGSPLHF,TGTGCCAGCAGTTTAATGGGGGGCGAAGGATCACCCCTACACTTT,-,TRBV28,TRBJ1-6,-
CASSGGIGGSGIYEQYF,TGTGCCAGCAGCGGCGGCATAGGTGGTAGCGGAATCTACGAGCAGTACTTC,-,TRBV7-9,TRBJ2-7,-
CASQYYRASNQPQHF,TGTGCCAGCCAATACTACAGGGCAAGCAATCAGCCCCAGCATTTT,few,TRBV28,TRBJ1-5,-